These T cell receptor beta chains were read from a single sample in a study of OX40 agonist ivuxolimab in advanced cancers. Produced via immunoSEQ multiplex PCR; TCRdb's table is partial and in-frame only. The repertoire includes approximately 60,000 clones, approximately 80% of them detected once, and roughly 2.3% sits in the top ten. The sample consisted of CD4+ or CD8+ T cells sorted from blood, taken in a trial of the OX40 agonist ivuxolimab. All receptors derive from an adult with an advanced solid tumor such as melanoma, head and neck, liver or kidney cancer. The CDR3 runs from the conserved cysteine through the conserved F or W. Fields, in order: D gene, clone size, CDR3 length, J gene, V gene, CDR3 DNA, CDR3 protein. The D gene is left open where the match is weak. Clone size is shown for a subset of rows, as once, few, many or a class of expanded clone.

- - 14 TRBJ2-7 TRBV7-9 TGTGCCAGCAGCTTAGATGCCGAGTCCTACGAGCAGTACTTC CASSLDAESYEQYF
- - 15 TRBJ2-2 TRBV7-7 TGTGCCGGCAGCTTAGCATCGGGAAGGACCGGGGAGCTGTTTTTT CAGSLASGRTGELFF
- - 12 TRBJ1-3 TRBV30 TGTGCCTGGAGTGTAGATCGAAACACCATATATTTT CAWSVDRNTIYF
TRBD1 - 15 TRBJ2-5 TRBV7-9 TGTGCCAGCAGCCCGGGACAGGGGGCGAGAGAGACCCAGTACTTC CASSPGQGARETQYF
- - 16 TRBJ1-3 TRBV21-1 TGTGCCAGCAGCAAAAGGCGGGGCAGAGAGTCTAACACCATATATTTT CASSKRRGRESNTIYF
TRBD1 few 14 TRBJ1-2 TRBV19 TGTGCCAGTGGAGACAGGGCTGAAAGCTATGGCTACACCTTC CASGDRAESYGYTF
- - 15 TRBJ1-5 TRBV30 TGTGCCTGGAGTGTAGGCCGGGGGTTCAATCAGCCCCAGCATTTT CAWSVGRGFNQPQHF
- many 15 TRBJ1-2 TRBV19 TGTGCCAGTAGTATTCCGACGGAGCCTAACTATGGCTACACCTTC CASSIPTEPNYGYTF
- few 15 TRBJ2-3 TRBV11-3 TGTGCCAGCAGCCCTGGTGGGGGTGGCACAGATACGCAGTATTTT CASSPGGGGTDTQYF
- - 15 TRBJ1-1 TRBV6-1 TGTGCCAGCAGTGAAAACTCGGCAGGGCCCTTTGAAGCTTTCTTT CASSENSAGPFEAFF
TRBD1 - 14 TRBJ1-2 TRBV7-2 TGTGCCAGCGATATCGGACAGGGGGGCTATGGCTACACCTTC CASDIGQGGYGYTF
- - 14 TRBJ2-3 TRBV30 TGTGCCTGGGGCCTAGGGGGTAGCACAGATACGCAGTATTTT CAWGLGGSTDTQYF
TRBD1 - 15 TRBJ2-7 TRBV28 TGTGCCAGCAGGGGGACAGGACAAACCCGGGGCGAGCAGTACTTC CASRGTGQTRGEQYF
- - 14 TRBJ1-5 TRBV29-1 TGCAGCTTTGAAGGTAGGGTCTGCACCTCAGCCCAGCATTTT CSFEGRVCTSAQHF
- - 15 TRBJ1-5 TRBV5-5 TGTGCCAGCAGCTTCCTCTTCGGAAGCAATCAGCCCCAGCATTTT CASSFLFGSNQPQHF
TRBD1 - 13 TRBJ1-6 TRBV10-3 TGTGCCATCGGGGACAGGGAGAATTCACCCCTCCACTTT CAIGDRENSPLHF
- - 15 TRBJ2-1 TRBV6-5 TGTGCCAGCACCCAGGGGGCGGGAGGTCGGAGTGAGCAGTTCTTC CASTQGAGGRSEQFF
- - 14 TRBJ1-1 TRBV18 TGTGCCAGCTCACGGGACGACGGGGGCACTGAAGCTTTCTTT CASSRDDGGTEAFF
TRBD1 - 17 TRBJ2-2 TRBV5-8 TGTGCCAGCAGCTTGAGAACAGGGGGAAAGAGCACCGGGGAGCTGTTTTTT CASSLRTGGKSTGELFF
- few 14 TRBJ1-5 TRBV7-2 TGTGCCAGCAGCGTGCCAGAGGGCAATCAGCCCCAGCATTTT CASSVPEGNQPQHF
- - 17 TRBJ2-6 TRBV18 TGTGCCAGCTCACCCCGGGATTCAAGCTCTGGGGCCAACGTCCTGACTTTC CASSPRDSSSGANVLTF
TRBD1 - 14 TRBJ1-2 TRBV6-6 TGTGCCAGCAGTCCCGAGGACAGGGTCTATGGCTACACCTTC CASSPEDRVYGYTF
TRBD1 - 15 TRBJ2-5 TRBV5-4 TGTGCCAGCAGCGACGGACAGGGCATCCAAGAGACCCAGTACTTC CASSDGQGIQETQYF
- - 13 TRBJ2-5 TRBV29-1 TGCAGCGTTGACACCGCCCCAAGGTTGGCCCAGTACTTC CSVDTAPRLAQYF
- - 13 TRBJ1-3 TRBV9 TGTGCCAGCAGCGCCATCTCTGGAAACACCGTATATTTT CASSAISGNTVYF
- - 13 TRBJ2-1 TRBV14 TGTGCCAGCAGCCAGGGGGCAAACAATGAGCAGTTCTTC CASSQGANNEQFF
TRBD1 - 16 TRBJ1-1 TRBV7-9 TGTGCCAGCAGCGCAGGGACAGGGTGGAGGAACACTGAAGCTTTCTTT CASSAGTGWRNTEAFF
TRBD2 - 13 TRBJ2-3 TRBV30 TGTGCCTTTACCGGGACTAGTGGGGATACGCAGTATTTT CAFTGTSGDTQYF
- few 14 TRBJ1-2 TRBV2 TGTGCCAGCAGTGAAGGGGGCAGGGCCGGTGGCTACACCTTC CASSEGGRAGGYTF
TRBD1 - 15 TRBJ1-4 TRBV7-9 TGTGCCAGCAGCCCTCTTGAGGGGGCGGATGAAAAACTGTTTTTT CASSPLEGADEKLFF
- - 17 TRBJ1-1 TRBV5-1 TGCGCCAGCAGCTTGGTGCTTGGGTCTCCGGGGGACACTGAAGCTTTCTTT CASSLVLGSPGDTEAFF